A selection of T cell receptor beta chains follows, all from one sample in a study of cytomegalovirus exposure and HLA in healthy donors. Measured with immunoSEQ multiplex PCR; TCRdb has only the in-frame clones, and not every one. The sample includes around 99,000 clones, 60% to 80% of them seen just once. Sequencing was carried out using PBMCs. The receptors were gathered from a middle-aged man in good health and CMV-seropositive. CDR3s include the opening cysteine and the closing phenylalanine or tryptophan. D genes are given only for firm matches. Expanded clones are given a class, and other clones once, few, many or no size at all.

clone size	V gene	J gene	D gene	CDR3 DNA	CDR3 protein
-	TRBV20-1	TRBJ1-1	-	TGCAGTGCTAGTAGCAACACTGAAGCTTTCTTT	CSASSNTEAFF
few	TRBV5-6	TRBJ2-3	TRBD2	TGTGCCAGCAGTTGGGTGGGCGGGGGTCGCGATACGCAGTATTTT	CASSWVGGGRDTQYF
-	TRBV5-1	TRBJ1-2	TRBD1	TGCGCCAGCAGCTGGGGGACAGGGTCGGATGGCTACACCTTC	CASSWGTGSDGYTF
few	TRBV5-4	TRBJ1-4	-	TGTGCCAGCAGCTTGCGGCAGGATAATGAAAAACTGTTTTTT	CASSLRQDNEKLFF
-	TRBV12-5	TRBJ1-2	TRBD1	TGTGCTAGTGGTTTGGCCCCTGTAGGGGACAGGGCGGGCTACACCTTC	CASGLAPVGDRAGYTF
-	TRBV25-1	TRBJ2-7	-	TGTGCCAGCAGTCTAACAGGGTTGTCCTCCTACGAGCAGTACTTC	CASSLTGLSSYEQYF
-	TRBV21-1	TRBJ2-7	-	TGTGCCAGCAGCCCCTCCCGCGGGGGGGAGCAGTACTTC	CASSPSRGGEQYF
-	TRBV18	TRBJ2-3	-	TGTGCCAGCTCACCAGACAGAGATACGCAGTATTTT	CASSPDRDTQYF
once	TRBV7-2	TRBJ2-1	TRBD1	TGTGCCAGCAGCTCAACCCAGGGACAGGTTTTTTACAATGAGCAGTTCTTC	CASSSTQGQVFYNEQFF
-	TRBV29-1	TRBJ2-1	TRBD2	TGCAGCGCCCCTGGGGGCCTAGCGGGGGAGCGTAATGAGCAGTTCTTC	CSAPGGLAGERNEQFF
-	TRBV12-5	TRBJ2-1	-	TGTGCTAGTGGTTCGGACAGTTTCATTTACAATGAGCAGTTCTTC	CASGSDSFIYNEQFF
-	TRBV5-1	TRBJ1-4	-	TGCGCCAGCTTGATAGCGGGCGGGGATGAAAAACTGTTTTTT	CASLIAGGDEKLFF
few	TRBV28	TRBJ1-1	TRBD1	TGTGCCAGCCTCCGGGACAGGGGGAACACTGAAGCTTTCTTT	CASLRDRGNTEAFF
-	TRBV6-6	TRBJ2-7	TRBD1	TGTGCCAGCAGTAGCCGGGACAGCTCCTACGAGCAGTACTTC	CASSSRDSSYEQYF
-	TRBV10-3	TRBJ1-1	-	TGTGCCATCACCCAGAACACTGAAGCTTTCTTT	CAITQNTEAFF
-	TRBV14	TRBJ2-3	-	TGTGCCAGCAGCCCCACGCAGCGTCCCTACACAGATACGCAGTATTTT	CASSPTQRPYTDTQYF
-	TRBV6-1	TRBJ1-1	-	TGTGCCAGCAGTGAAGTCCTCGGGGGACGTGGCGCTTTCTTT	CASSEVLGGRGAFF